This is a list of T cell receptor beta chains from one sample in a study of cytomegalovirus exposure and HLA in healthy donors. Assay: immunoSEQ multiplex PCR; the TCRdb copy retains only in-frame clones and omits some. The table shows 60,000 to 90,000 clones, with roughly 82% occurring only once. The source material was PBMCs. The receptor set was obtained from a man aged 65 to 79 in good health and CMV-seropositive. Each CDR3 is given with its conserved first and last residue. Fields, in order: D gene, V gene, J gene, CDR3 protein. The D gene is left open where the match is weak.

.	TRBV18	TRBJ2-7	CASSPQGTGRYEQYF
.	TRBV7-8	TRBJ1-2	CASSFRATANYGYTF
TRBD1	TRBV6-5	TRBJ1-1	CASSYGTGGFEAFF
TRBD1	TRBV19	TRBJ2-2	CASRYGTGAGELFF
.	TRBV6-4	TRBJ2-2	CASSNREGTGELFF
.	TRBV2	TRBJ2-1	CASAGLLGYEQFF
.	TRBV6-5	TRBJ2-3	CASSPTTSTDTQYF
.	TRBV5-8	TRBJ1-3	CASRQDANTIYF
TRBD2	TRBV5-1	TRBJ2-5	CASSFASGPQETQYF
.	TRBV18	TRBJ2-3	CASSPPGTSTDTQYF
.	TRBV6-5	TRBJ2-7	CASQFLLFEQYF
TRBD1	TRBV18	TRBJ2-5	CASSTATGAGETQYF
.	TRBV5-1	TRBJ2-5	CASSLLGAVQETQYF
TRBD2	TRBV9	TRBJ2-3	CASSVGAGTSGPAGDTQYF
TRBD1	TRBV19	TRBJ1-1	CASIRTGGFEAFF
TRBD1	TRBV9	TRBJ1-2	CASSVAGTGKVDGYTF
TRBD1	TRBV6-5	TRBJ1-5	CASSRQGRSNQPQHF
TRBD1	TRBV4-1	TRBJ2-1	CASSQGQGSYNEQFF
TRBD1	TRBV28	TRBJ2-7	CASSWDRGSLADAQYF
.	TRBV7-9	TRBJ2-3	CASSYYRDSADTQYF
TRBD1	TRBV2	TRBJ1-4	CASMGQGSEKLFF
TRBD1	TRBV7-2	TRBJ1-2	CASSPGTGLNYGYTF
TRBD1	TRBV2	TRBJ2-7	CASRQGGEQYF
.	TRBV2	TRBJ1-1	CASSVQLNTEAFF
.	TRBV19	TRBJ1-1	CASSQGDTEAFF
.	TRBV5-1	TRBJ2-3	CASRPDSTSTDTQYF
TRBD2	TRBV9	TRBJ2-5	CASGSGAQETQYF
.	TRBV5-1	TRBJ1-1	CASSPIRELFNTEAFF
.	TRBV7-2	TRBJ2-2	CASSRRGETGELFF
.	TRBV11-3	TRBJ1-3	CASSLVRGGVGGNTIYF
.	TRBV20-1	TRBJ2-1	CSASPGQGQFF
.	TRBV5-4	TRBJ2-1	CASSLELAAYNEQFF
.	TRBV4-1	TRBJ1-5	CASSQDSSNQPQHF
.	TRBV7-2	TRBJ2-1	CASSLGQGLNEQFF
.	TRBV6-4	TRBJ2-1	CASRDDRQEQFF
.	TRBV7-2	TRBJ2-1	CASRSGQLEHNEQFF
TRBD2	TRBV5-4	TRBJ2-5	CASSMGLAGVQETQYF
TRBD2	TRBV5-1	TRBJ2-1	CASSLAQASGEQFF
TRBD1	TRBV7-9	TRBJ2-5	CASSITTGGGETQYF
TRBD1	TRBV15	TRBJ1-1	CATSRAGQMNTEAFF
.	TRBV5-4	TRBJ1-1	CASSPGGARETEAFF
TRBD1	TRBV28	TRBJ1-2	CASRGTGDYGYTF
.	TRBV7-2	TRBJ1-5	CASSRDNLGNQPQHF
.	TRBV14	TRBJ1-2	CASSQTRSNYGYTF
TRBD2	TRBV28	TRBJ2-7	CASSLWQRTSGTYEQYF
.	TRBV10-3	TRBJ1-5	CAISDSGWGNQPQHF
TRBD2	TRBV7-2	TRBJ2-7	CASLASGGPYEQYF
TRBD2	TRBV5-1	TRBJ2-3	CASSLVYGGAVTDTQYF
TRBD1	TRBV2	TRBJ1-6	CASSLSGTALYSPLHF
.	TRBV7-8	TRBJ2-7	CASSDTGTQPYEQYF
.	TRBV28	TRBJ1-1	CVTLQGQYTEAFF
.	TRBV5-1	TRBJ2-7	CASSLGGPTYEQYF
TRBD1	TRBV10-3	TRBJ2-6	CAISESTGGLYTGANVLTF
.	TRBV7-8	TRBJ2-3	CASSAGTPFSTDTQYF
.	TRBV2	TRBJ2-5	CASTSTGSVETQYF
.	TRBV5-1	TRBJ2-7	CASSLGPGISYEQYF
TRBD2	TRBV7-2	TRBJ2-1	CASSSNQRGAQFF
.	TRBV2	TRBJ2-7	CASKPGTYEQYF
TRBD1	TRBV4-1	TRBJ2-3	CASSQDRGQGTDTQYF
TRBD2	TRBV10-3	TRBJ2-4	CAIRTSGRFSYIQYF